The text below deals with one T cell receptor (beta chain). Per the germline V gene, CDR1 is MNHEY and CDR2 is SVGAGI. Trimming cost V 2 bases and J 3 bases, with 19 bases left between them. The CDR3 length is 18 residues. These data originate in a study of identical twins. TCRdb passed the 5' RACE reads through MiXCR, listing each CDR3 protein once. The sample includes approximately 890,000 distinct CDR3 sequences, about 12% seen only once; the top ten take around 1.6%. These data were likewise used in another study, on yellow fever vaccine responses in identical twins.

The chain is built from TRBV6-5 and TRBJ2-2, with D hard to call. The sample was PBMCs. The sequence was obtained from a young woman in good health. CDR3 nucleotide sequence: TGTGCCAGCAGTTACCCAGTTCCGAAGACCCCCGACACCGGGGAGCTGTTTTTT. Amino acid sequence: CASSYPVPKTPDTGELFF.